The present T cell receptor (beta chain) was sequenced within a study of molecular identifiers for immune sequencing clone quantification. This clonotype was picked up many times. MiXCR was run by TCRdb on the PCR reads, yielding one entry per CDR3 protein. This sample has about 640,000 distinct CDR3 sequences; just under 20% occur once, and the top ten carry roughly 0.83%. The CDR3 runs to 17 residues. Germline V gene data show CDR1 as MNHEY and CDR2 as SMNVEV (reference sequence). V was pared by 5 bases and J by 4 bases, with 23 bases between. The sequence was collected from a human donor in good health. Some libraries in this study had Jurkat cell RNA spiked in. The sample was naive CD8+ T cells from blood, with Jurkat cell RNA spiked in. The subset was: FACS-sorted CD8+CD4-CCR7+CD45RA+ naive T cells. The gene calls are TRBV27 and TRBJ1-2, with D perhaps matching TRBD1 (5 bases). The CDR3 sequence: CASSPLPLGGEGYGYTF. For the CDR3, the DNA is TGTGCCAGCAGTCCGCTCCCTCTTGGGGGGGAGGGCTATGGCTACACCTTC.